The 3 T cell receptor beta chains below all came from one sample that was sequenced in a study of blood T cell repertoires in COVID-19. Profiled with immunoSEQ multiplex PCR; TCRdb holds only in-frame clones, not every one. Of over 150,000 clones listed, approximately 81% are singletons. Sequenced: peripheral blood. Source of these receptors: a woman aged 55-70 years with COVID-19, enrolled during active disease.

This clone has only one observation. The CDR3 DNA follows: TGTGCCAGCAGCTTAGGGACAGGGACCTACGAGCAGTACTTC. It codes for CASSLGTGTYEQYF. The V call is TRBV11-2, the J call TRBJ2-7, with TRBD1 identical over 8 bases. The germline V gene has CDR1 SGHAT and CDR2 FQNNGV. The CDR3 length is 14 residues. After removal of 1 base from V and 2 bases from J, the junction contained 1 base not matched to a gene.

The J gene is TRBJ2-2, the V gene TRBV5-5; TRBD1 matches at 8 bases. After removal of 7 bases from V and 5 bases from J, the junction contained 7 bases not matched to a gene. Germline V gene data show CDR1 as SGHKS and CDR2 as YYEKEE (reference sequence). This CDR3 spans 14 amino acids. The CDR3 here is CASLSGGRTGELFF. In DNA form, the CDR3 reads TGTGCCAGCCTATCAGGGGGCCGAACCGGGGAGCTGTTTTTT.

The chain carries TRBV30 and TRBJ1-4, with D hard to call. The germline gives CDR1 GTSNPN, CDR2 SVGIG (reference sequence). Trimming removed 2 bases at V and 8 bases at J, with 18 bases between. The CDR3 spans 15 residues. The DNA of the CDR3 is TGTGCCTGGAGTCCGCCAGTCTCGACGGGGGAAAAACTGTTTTTT. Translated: CAWSPPVSTGEKLFF.